Listed below are T cell receptor beta chains from one sample, sequenced in a study of blood T cell repertoires in COVID-19. Some clones are missing from TCRdb's copy, which holds only in-frame ones; the method was immunoSEQ multiplex PCR. The profile shows 65,000 to 70,000 clones, approximately 75% of them singletons. Source material: peripheral blood. The source of these receptors is a human donor in a cohort sampled during active COVID-19. The CDR3 runs from the conserved cysteine through the conserved F or W. D genes are given only for firm matches. A row's size may be missing; if present it is once, few, many or a size class.

few	TRBV27	TRBD1	TRBJ1-5	CASRPAGGNQPQHF	TGTGCCAGCAGGCCCGCAGGGGGGAATCAGCCCCAGCATTTT
.	TRBV19	TRBD2	TRBJ2-3	CASSYSGSGSTDTQYF	TGTGCCAGTAGTTATAGCGGGAGTGGTAGCACAGATACGCAGTATTTT
.	TRBV28	TRBD2	TRBJ2-7	CASSLYGGSREQYF	TGTGCCAGCAGTTTATACGGGGGGTCCAGAGAGCAGTACTTC
.	TRBV6-6	TRBD1	TRBJ1-4	CASSYEDRVDEKLFF	TGTGCCAGCAGTTATGAGGACAGGGTGGATGAAAAACTGTTTTTT
many	TRBV7-9	.	TRBJ2-7	CASSSTAYEQYF	TGTGCCAGCAGTTCTACAGCCTACGAGCAGTACTTC
.	TRBV9	TRBD2	TRBJ2-1	CASSVIAGIYNEQFF	TGTGCCAGCAGCGTTATAGCGGGAATATACAATGAGCAGTTCTTC
once	TRBV19	.	TRBJ2-1	CASRLGGLNEQFF	TGTGCCAGTAGACTCGGGGGTCTCAATGAGCAGTTCTTC
.	TRBV5-6	TRBD1	TRBJ1-4	CASSFTTGAEKLFF	TGTGCCAGCAGCTTCACGACAGGGGCTGAAAAACTGTTTTTT
.	TRBV19	TRBD2	TRBJ2-5	CASSISTGLGGGTQYF	TGTGCCAGTAGTATATCTACGGGACTCGGGGGGGGGACCCAGTACTTC
.	TRBV7-2	TRBD1	TRBJ2-7	CASSLAGTGLDEQYF	TGTGCCAGCAGCTTAGCTGGGACAGGGCTGGACGAGCAGTACTTC
.	TRBV5-1	TRBD2	TRBJ2-3	CASSAAGGTDTQYF	TGCGCCAGCAGCGCGGCGGGGGGCACAGATACGCAGTATTTT
.	TRBV27	.	TRBJ1-2	CASSLSIRAGSNGYTF	TGTGCCAGCAGTTTATCGATAAGAGCAGGTAGTAATGGCTACACCTTC
once	TRBV20-1	.	TRBJ1-1	CSASSDTFWNTEAFF	TGCAGTGCTAGTTCGGACACCTTTTGGAACACTGAAGCTTTCTTT
.	TRBV19	TRBD2	TRBJ2-7	CATRESAGGPSEQYF	TGTGCCACTCGAGAGTCAGCGGGAGGGCCGTCCGAGCAGTACTTC
.	TRBV7-9	TRBD1	TRBJ2-7	CASSLGPRTGARYEQYF	TGTGCCAGCAGCTTAGGGCCCAGGACAGGAGCCCGCTACGAGCAGTACTTC
.	TRBV21-1	.	TRBJ2-3	CASSKLYGNTDTQYF	TGTGCCAGCAGCAAACTTTACGGGAACACAGATACGCAGTATTTT
few	TRBV6-2/TRBV6-3	.	TRBJ2-7	CASSYSSGTYEQYF	TGTGCCAGCAGTTACTCGTCCGGGACCTACGAGCAGTACTTC
.	TRBV5-5	TRBD2	TRBJ2-7	CASRLYIAGGPREQYF	TGTGCCAGCAGACTATATATAGCGGGAGGGCCGCGGGAGCAGTACTTC
.	TRBV6-1	TRBD1	TRBJ2-1	CASSEARAGQGWHEQFF	TGTGCCAGCAGTGAAGCGAGAGCGGGACAGGGGTGGCATGAGCAGTTCTTC
.	TRBV12-3/TRBV12-4	.	TRBJ2-1	CASSGDSYNEQFF	TGTGCCAGCAGTGGTGACAGCTACAATGAGCAGTTCTTC
.	TRBV4-1	.	TRBJ2-5	CASSQDHFRQGKETQYF	TGCGCCAGCAGCCAAGATCATTTTCGGCAGGGAAAAGAGACCCAGTACTTC
.	TRBV20-1	.	TRBJ2-7	CSASLQGRPYEQYF	TGCAGTGCTAGTTTACAGGGACGGCCCTACGAGCAGTACTTC
.	TRBV9	.	TRBJ2-6	CASTRVGSGANVLTF	TGTGCCAGCACCCGGGTGGGCTCTGGGGCCAACGTCCTGACTTTC
.	TRBV7-2	.	TRBJ2-6	CASSAQRNVLTF	TGTGCCAGCAGCGCCCAGCGCAACGTCCTGACTTTC
.	TRBV12-3/TRBV12-4	.	TRBJ2-7	CASRTPPGEQYF	TGTGCCAGCAGAACGCCCCCGGGCGAGCAGTACTTC
.	TRBV5-1	TRBD1	TRBJ2-2	CASSSTDRGAGELFF	TGCGCCAGCAGCTCCACTGACAGGGGAGCCGGGGAGCTGTTTTTT
.	TRBV3-1/TRBV3-2	.	TRBJ2-6	CASSPIGGSGANVLTF	TGTGCCAGCAGCCCTATCGGGGGCTCTGGGGCCAACGTCCTGACTTTC
.	TRBV10-3	.	TRBJ2-2	CAISGEITGELFF	TGTGCCATCAGTGGGGAGATCACCGGGGAGCTGTTTTTT
.	TRBV14	.	TRBJ1-1	CASGANTEAFF	TGTGCCAGCGGAGCGAACACTGAAGCTTTCTTT
.	TRBV7-9	.	TRBJ2-7	CASSLDGPGGSYEQYF	TGTGCCAGCAGCTTAGACGGGCCCGGGGGCTCCTACGAGCAGTACTTC
.	TRBV5-5	.	TRBJ2-1	CASSRLEGEQFF	TGTGCCAGCAGTAGACTCGAGGGTGAGCAGTTCTTC
.	TRBV6-6	.	TRBJ1-2	CASSRPSLGQQNYGYTF	TGTGCCAGCAGTCGCCCGAGCTTGGGACAACAAAACTATGGCTACACCTTC
once	TRBV7-2	TRBD2	TRBJ2-5	CASSGGLAGVGETQYF	TGTGCCAGCAGCGGGGGACTAGCGGGAGTTGGGGAGACCCAGTACTTC
once	TRBV28	TRBD1	TRBJ1-4	CASSFSGRGQFVEKLFF	TGTGCCAGCAGTTTTTCGGGAAGGGGACAGTTCGTTGAAAAACTGTTTTTT
.	TRBV9	.	TRBJ2-7	CASSASGLTGREQYF	TGTGCCAGCAGCGCTTCCGGACTCACGGGCCGGGAGCAGTACTTC
.	TRBV6-2/TRBV6-3	TRBD2	TRBJ2-5	CASSYGEGGQETQYF	TGTGCCAGCAGTTACGGGGAGGGAGGACAAGAGACCCAGTACTTC
once	TRBV6-5	.	TRBJ2-7	CASSYYRDTPEQYF	TGTGCCAGCAGTTACTACCGGGACACCCCAGAGCAGTACTTC
.	TRBV6-2/TRBV6-3	TRBD2	TRBJ2-7	CASSPGTSGGSYEQYF	TGTGCCAGCAGCCCTGGGACTAGCGGGGGCTCCTACGAGCAGTACTTC
.	TRBV6-1	.	TRBJ2-6	CASRERSGANVLTF	TGTGCCAGCCGTGAGAGGTCTGGGGCCAACGTCCTGACTTTC
.	TRBV5-1	TRBD2	TRBJ2-5	CASSLEWGLGGATQYF	TGCGCCAGCAGCTTGGAATGGGGACTAGGGGGAGCGACCCAGTACTTC
.	TRBV19	.	TRBJ2-6	CASSKRAGSGANVLTF	TGTGCCAGTAGCAAACGAGCGGGCTCTGGGGCCAACGTCCTGACTTTC
.	TRBV3-1/TRBV3-2	.	TRBJ2-1	CASSQFGEGNEQFF	TGTGCCAGCAGCCAATTCGGGGAAGGCAATGAGCAGTTCTTC
.	TRBV7-9	TRBD1	TRBJ2-7	CASSPDRGQQYF	TGTGCCAGCAGCCCGGACAGGGGGCAGCAGTACTTC
.	TRBV6-1	.	TRBJ1-5	CASSDSWRRDQPQHF	TGTGCCAGCAGTGATTCATGGAGGAGGGATCAGCCCCAGCATTTT
.	TRBV2	TRBD1	TRBJ2-5	CASRDRTGAQETQYF	TGTGCCAGCAGGGATCGGACAGGCGCTCAAGAGACCCAGTACTTC
.	TRBV18	.	TRBJ1-2	CASSPPLTTVGYGYTF	TGTGCCAGCTCACCACCCTTGACAACCGTAGGCTATGGCTACACCTTC
.	TRBV15	TRBD2	TRBJ2-7	CATSREGLADGQYF	TGTGCCACCAGCAGAGAGGGACTAGCGGATGGGCAGTACTTC
.	TRBV12-3/TRBV12-4	TRBD1	TRBJ1-1	CASSPGQGIAFF	TGTGCCAGCAGTCCCGGACAGGGGATAGCTTTCTTT
.	TRBV5-1	.	TRBJ1-1	CASSFRGAVRDAEAFF	TGCGCCAGCAGCTTCCGGGGGGCCGTCAGGGACGCTGAAGCTTTCTTT
.	TRBV11-2	TRBD1	TRBJ2-7	CASSLDGRTGIYEQYF	TGTGCCAGCAGCTTAGATGGGCGGACAGGGATCTACGAGCAGTACTTC
.	TRBV20-1	.	TRBJ1-1	CSARGNTEAFF	TGCAGTGCGCGTGGGAACACTGAAGCTTTCTTT
.	TRBV4-1	.	TRBJ2-1	CASSQDRGTGRWNEQFF	TGCGCCAGCAGCCAAGATAGGGGTACGGGCAGGTGGAATGAGCAGTTCTTC
.	TRBV7-2	TRBD2	TRBJ2-7	CASSSLAGGGEQYF	TGTGCCAGCAGCTCCCTGGCGGGGGGAGGCGAGCAGTACTTC
.	TRBV6-4	TRBD1	TRBJ2-1	CASSTQQGNEQFF	TGTGCCAGCAGTACACAACAGGGGAATGAGCAGTTCTTC
.	TRBV10-1	.	TRBJ2-7	CASSGGHGSSYEQYF	TGCGCCAGCAGTGGGGGACATGGGAGCTCCTACGAGCAGTACTTC
.	TRBV21-1	.	TRBJ2-5	CASSKDREIGQETQYF	TGTGCCAGCAGCAAAGACAGGGAAATCGGGCAAGAGACCCAGTACTTC
.	TRBV12-1	.	TRBJ2-1	CASSFCGTRDRNEQFF	TGTGCCAGCAGCTTTTGTGGGACTAGGGATAGGAATGAGCAGTTCTTC